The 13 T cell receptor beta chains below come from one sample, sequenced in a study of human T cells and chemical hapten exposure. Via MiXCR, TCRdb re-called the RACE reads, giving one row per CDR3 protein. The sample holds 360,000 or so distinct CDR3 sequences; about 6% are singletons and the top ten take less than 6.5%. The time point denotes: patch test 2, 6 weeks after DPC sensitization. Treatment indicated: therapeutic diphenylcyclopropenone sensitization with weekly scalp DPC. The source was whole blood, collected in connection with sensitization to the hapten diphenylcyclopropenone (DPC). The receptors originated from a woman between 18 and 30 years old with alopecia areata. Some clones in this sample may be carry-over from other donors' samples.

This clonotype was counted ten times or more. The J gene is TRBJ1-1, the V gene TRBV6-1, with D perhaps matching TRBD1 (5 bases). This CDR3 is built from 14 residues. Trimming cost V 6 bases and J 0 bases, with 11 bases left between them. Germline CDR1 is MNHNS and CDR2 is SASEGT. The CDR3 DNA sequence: TGTGCCAGCAGGGGGGTCAGTTTGAACACTGAAGCTTTCTTT. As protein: CASRGVSLNTEAFF.

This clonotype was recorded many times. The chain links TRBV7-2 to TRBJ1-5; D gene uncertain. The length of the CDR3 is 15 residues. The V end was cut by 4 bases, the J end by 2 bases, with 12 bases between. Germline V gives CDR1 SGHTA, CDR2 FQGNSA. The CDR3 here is CASSSMIGGNQPQHF. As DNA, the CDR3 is TGTGCCAGCAGCTCAATGATTGGGGGCAATCAGCCCCAGCATTTT.

CDR3 sequence reads: CASSQFSTEAFF. In nucleotides, the CDR3 is TGTGCCAGCAGCCAGTTCAGTACTGAAGCTTTCTTT. V usage is TRBV3-1 and J usage is TRBJ1-1; no reliable D call. There are 12 residues in the CDR3. Trimming stripped 3 bases from V and 5 bases from J, with 7 bases between. CDR1 and CDR2 (germline): LGHDT, YNNKEL (reference sequence).

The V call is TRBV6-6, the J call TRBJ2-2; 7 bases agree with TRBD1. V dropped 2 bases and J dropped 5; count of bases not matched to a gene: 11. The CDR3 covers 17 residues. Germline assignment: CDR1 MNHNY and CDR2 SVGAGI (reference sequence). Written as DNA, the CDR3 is TGTGCCAGCAGTTACCCAACCGACAGGGACGTGACCGGGGAGCTGTTTTTT. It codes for CASSYPTDRDVTGELFF.

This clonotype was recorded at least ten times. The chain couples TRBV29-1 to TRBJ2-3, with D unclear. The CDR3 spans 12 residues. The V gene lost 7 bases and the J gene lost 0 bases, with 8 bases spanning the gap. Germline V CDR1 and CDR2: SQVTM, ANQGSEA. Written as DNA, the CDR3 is TGCAGCGCCGAGAGTAGCACAGATACGCAGTATTTT. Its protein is CSAESSTDTQYF.

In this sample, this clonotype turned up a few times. The CDR3 protein is CASSKTGGSSYEQYF. The CDR3 DNA is TGTGCCAGCAGTAAAACAGGGGGGAGCTCCTACGAGCAGTACTTC. The chain combines TRBV7-2 with TRBJ2-7; 8 bases agree with TRBD1. V trimming: 6 bases; J trimming: 0 bases; junction bases outside the gene matches: 7. The V gene's germline CDR1 is SGHTA and CDR2 FQGNSA. The CDR3 spans 15 residues.

In nucleotides, the CDR3 is TGTGCCAGCAGCGTAGGACAGCACACCGGGGAGCTGTTTTTT. Protein: CASSVGQHTGELFF. The chain combines TRBV9 with TRBJ2-2; TRBD1 might be the D (5 bases). CDR1 SGDLS and CDR2 YYNGEE come from the germline V gene. The V end was cut by 0 bases, the J end by 3 bases, with 6 bases between. The CDR3 has 14 amino acids. Filled out from reference TRBV9 and TRBJ2-2, the complete variable domain reads DSGVTQTPKHLITATGQRVTLRCSPRSGDLSVYWYQQSLDQGLQFLIQYYNGEERAKGNILERFSAQQFPDLHSELNLSSLELGDSALYFCASSVGQHTGELFFGEGSRLTVL.

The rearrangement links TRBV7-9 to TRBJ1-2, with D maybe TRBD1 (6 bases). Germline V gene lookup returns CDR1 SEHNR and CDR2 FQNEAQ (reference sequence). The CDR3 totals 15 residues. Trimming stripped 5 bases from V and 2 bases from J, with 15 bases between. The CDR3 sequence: CASSLTGYRNYGYTF. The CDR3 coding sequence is TGTGCCAGCAGCCTCACAGGGTACCGCAACTATGGCTACACCTTC.

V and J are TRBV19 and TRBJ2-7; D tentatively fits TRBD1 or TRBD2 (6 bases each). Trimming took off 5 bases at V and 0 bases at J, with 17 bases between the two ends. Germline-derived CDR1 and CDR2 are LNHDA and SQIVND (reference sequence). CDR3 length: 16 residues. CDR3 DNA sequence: TGTGCCAGTAGTCTCACAGGGAGGATTACCTCCTACGAGCAGTACTTC. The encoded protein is CASSLTGRITSYEQYF.

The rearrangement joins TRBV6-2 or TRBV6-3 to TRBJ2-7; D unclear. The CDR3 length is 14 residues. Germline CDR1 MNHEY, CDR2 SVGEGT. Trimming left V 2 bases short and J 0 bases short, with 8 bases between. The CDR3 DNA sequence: TGTGCCAGCAGTTACGACGCCTCCTCCTACGAGCAGTACTTC. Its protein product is CASSYDASSYEQYF.

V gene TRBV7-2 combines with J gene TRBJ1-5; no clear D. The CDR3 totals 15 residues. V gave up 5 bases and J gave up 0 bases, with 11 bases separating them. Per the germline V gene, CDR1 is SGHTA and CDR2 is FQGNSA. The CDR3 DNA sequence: TGTGCCAGCAGCCCCGGGCCTTATAGCAATCAGCCCCAGCATTTT. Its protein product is CASSPGPYSNQPQHF.

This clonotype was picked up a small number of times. CDR3 in amino acids: CASSPPGTSGGNTIYF. CDR3 nucleotides: TGTGCCAGCTCACCACCCGGGACATCCGGAGGAAACACCATATATTTT. The chain combines TRBV18 with TRBJ1-3, with a weak D call TRBD1 (6 bases). CDR1 is KGHSH, CDR2 LQKENI, per germline. The CDR3 has 16 amino acids. V lost 0 bases and J lost 4, with 13 bases in between.

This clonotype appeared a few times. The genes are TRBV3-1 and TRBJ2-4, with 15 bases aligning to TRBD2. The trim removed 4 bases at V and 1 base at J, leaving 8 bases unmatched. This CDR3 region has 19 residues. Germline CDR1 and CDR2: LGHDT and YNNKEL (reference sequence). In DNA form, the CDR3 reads TGTGCCAGCAGCCCCCGGACTAGCGGGGGGGCCTGGGCCAAAAACATTCAGTACTTC. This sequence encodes CASSPRTSGGAWAKNIQYF.